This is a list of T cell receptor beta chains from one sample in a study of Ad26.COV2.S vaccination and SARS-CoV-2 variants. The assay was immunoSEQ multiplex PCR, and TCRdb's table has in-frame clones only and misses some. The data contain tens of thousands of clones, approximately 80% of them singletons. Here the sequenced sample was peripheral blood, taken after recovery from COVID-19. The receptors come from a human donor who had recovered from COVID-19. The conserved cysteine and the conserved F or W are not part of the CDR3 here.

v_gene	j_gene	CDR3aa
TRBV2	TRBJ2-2	ARTGGGIGELF
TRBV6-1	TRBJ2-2	ASSEGERNTGELF
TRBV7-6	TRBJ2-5	ASSLRGQETQY
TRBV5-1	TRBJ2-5	ASRRGSGTQETQY
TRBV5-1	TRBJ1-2	ASSLRVQTGYT
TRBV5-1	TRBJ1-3	ASSPQPQDSGNTIY
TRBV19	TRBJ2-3	ASSIEGIGGTQY
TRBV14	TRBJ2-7	ASSQDGRFYEQY
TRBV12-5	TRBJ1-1	ASGPQGNTEAF
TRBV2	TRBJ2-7	ASSLQGGEQY
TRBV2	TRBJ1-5	ASSELVRVTASGVNQPQH